The rows below give T cell receptor beta chains drawn from one sample of a study of cytomegalovirus exposure and HLA in healthy donors. Generated by immunoSEQ multiplex PCR, the TCRdb table keeps only in-frame clones and is missing some. The sample lists some 90,000 clones; roughly 90% were seen once. The specimen sequenced was PBMCs. The receptors were sampled from a man aged 18 to 30 in good health and CMV-seropositive. The CDR3 runs from the conserved cysteine through the conserved F or W.

TRBJ1-4 | TRBV28 | CASSPLDKSTNEKLFF
TRBJ1-2 | TRBV6-1 | CASSGSGQGAVQSYGYTF
TRBJ1-2 | TRBV27 | CASSREGTGPSTVHGYTF
TRBJ2-2 | TRBV4-3 | CASSQVPSGGAGELFF
TRBJ2-7 | TRBV5-1 | CASSYTTGDYEQYF
TRBJ2-2 | TRBV9 | CASSVAGGVTGELFF
TRBJ2-2 | TRBV4-3 | CASSQDSGQGMLAGELFF
TRBJ2-1 | TRBV6-1 | CAASPQGISYNEQFF
TRBJ1-1 | TRBV4-1 | CASSQNTGTYTEAFF
TRBJ2-3 | TRBV4-3 | CASSQGLAGARTDTQYF
TRBJ2-2 | TRBV27 | CASTSIPNTGELFF
TRBJ2-7 | TRBV11-2 | CASTQMRFRSYEQYF
TRBJ1-1 | TRBV9 | CASSVAEDRVQGPEAFF
TRBJ2-2 | TRBV5-5 | CASRPGLAGLTGELFF
TRBJ2-7 | TRBV28 | CASSLQYEQYF
TRBJ2-4 | TRBV7-9 | CASSLSGGSKNIQYF
TRBJ2-7 | TRBV7-2 | CASSLERGEQYF
TRBJ2-5 | TRBV5-1 | CASRRLAGGRETQYF
TRBJ2-5 | TRBV5-1 | CASSLCSGVLETQYF
TRBJ1-1 | TRBV10-3 | CAIKTGGLNTEAFF
TRBJ2-1 | TRBV11-2 | CASSTQGPLYNEQFF
TRBJ1-6 | TRBV10-3 | CAISESTRTGSSPLHF
TRBJ2-1 | TRBV9 | CASSVGSGTYNEQFF
TRBJ1-4 | TRBV19 | CASSIGAEKLFF
TRBJ2-7 | TRBV19 | CASSSSLAGAYEQYF
TRBJ2-7 | TRBV27 | CASSLSSLAGVEQYF
TRBJ2-7 | TRBV7-8 | CASSQAQVHEQYF
TRBJ2-7 | TRBV4-1 | CASSQVSSGKGSYEQYF
TRBJ1-5 | TRBV19 | CASTRRLDSNQPQHF